Listed below are T cell receptor beta chains from one sample, sequenced in a study of T cell responses to AZD1222 COVID-19 vaccine. TCRdb's copy holds only in-frame clones and misses some; the assay was immunoSEQ multiplex PCR. Of 160,000 or so clones listed, 70% to 90% are singletons. Sequences were derived from peripheral blood, sampled on day 0 of AZD1222 vaccination. These receptors all stem from an adult in good health. The CDR3 runs from the conserved cysteine through the conserved F or W. A D gene is named only where the DNA matches it firmly. The listing skips clone size in some rows; elsewhere it reads once, few, many or a size class.

TRBV14	TRBJ2-6	-	-	CASSQEGQSLSSGANVLTF	TGTGCCAGCAGCCAAGAGGGGCAGTCCCTAAGCTCTGGGGCCAACGTCCTGACTTTC
TRBV27	TRBJ1-1	-	-	CASRQGTLKNTEAFF	TGTGCCAGCAGGCAGGGGACGCTCAAGAACACTGAAGCTTTCTTT
TRBV14	TRBJ1-3	-	-	CASSQEGGPGNTIYF	TGTGCCAGCAGCCAAGAGGGGGGCCCTGGAAACACCATATATTTT
TRBV15	TRBJ1-2	-	-	CATSRGELGFDYTF	TGTGCCACCAGCAGAGGAGAACTTGGATTCGACTACACCTTC
TRBV7-2	TRBJ2-5	-	-	CASSLSTHYQETQYF	TGTGCCAGCAGCTTAAGTACCCATTACCAAGAGACCCAGTACTTC
TRBV6-5	TRBJ2-1	TRBD2	-	CASKTSGYNEQFF	TGTGCCAGCAAAACTAGCGGATACAATGAGCAGTTCTTC
TRBV19	TRBJ1-1	TRBD1	-	CASSIQGQELIEAFF	TGTGCCAGTAGTATACAGGGACAGGAATTGATTGAAGCTTTCTTT
TRBV3-1/TRBV3-2	TRBJ2-1	-	-	CASSPGPDEQFF	TGTGCCAGCAGCCCAGGCCCCGATGAGCAGTTCTTC
TRBV5-1	TRBJ1-6	TRBD1	-	CASSLTGESYNSPLHF	TGCGCCAGCAGCCTTACAGGGGAGTCCTATAATTCACCCCTCCACTTT
TRBV19	TRBJ1-1	TRBD1	-	CASTPTGWTEAFF	TGTGCCAGTACCCCGACAGGGTGGACTGAAGCTTTCTTT
TRBV6-5	TRBJ2-2	-	-	CASSEGTGNTGELFF	TGTGCCAGCAGCGAGGGTACGGGGAACACCGGGGAGCTGTTTTTT
TRBV27	TRBJ1-6	-	-	CASSLSSGGLGNNSPLHF	TGTGCCAGCAGTTTAAGTTCCGGTGGGCTCGGAAATAATTCACCCCTCCACTTT
TRBV7-2	TRBJ1-2	-	few	CASSLSLQGGFGGYTF	TGTGCCAGCAGCTTATCCCTTCAGGGAGGTTTTGGTGGCTACACCTTC
TRBV10-3	TRBJ1-3	-	-	CAISDTRGTLGNTIYF	TGTGCCATCAGTGATACAAGAGGAACGCTGGGAAACACCATATATTTT
TRBV6-4	TRBJ2-1	TRBD2	once	CASSPLAGGNNEQFF	TGTGCCAGCAGTCCTCTAGCGGGGGGCAACAATGAGCAGTTCTTC
TRBV20-1	TRBJ2-1	-	-	CSASKSGPGALNNEQFF	TGCAGTGCTAGTAAGTCGGGACCGGGGGCCCTTAACAATGAGCAGTTCTTC
TRBV4-2	TRBJ2-5	TRBD2	-	CASSQAARASGYQETQYF	TGTGCCAGCAGCCAAGCCGCCCGGGCTAGCGGGTACCAAGAGACCCAGTACTTC
TRBV7-2	TRBJ2-4	-	-	CASRQWYIQYF	TGTGCCAGCCGGCAGTGGTACATTCAGTACTTC
TRBV28	TRBJ1-2	-	-	CASSFRGGGYTF	TGTGCCAGCAGTTTCCGCGGAGGCGGCTACACCTTC
TRBV5-1	TRBJ2-2	TRBD1	-	CASSRRRTGTGAQNTGELFF	TGCGCCAGCAGCCGTAGGAGAACCGGGACAGGGGCCCAGAACACCGGGGAGCTGTTTTTT
TRBV6-5	TRBJ2-5	-	-	CASSYALQETQYF	TGTGCCAGCAGTTACGCCTTACAAGAGACCCAGTACTTC
TRBV7-9	TRBJ1-4	-	-	CASNNPGSTNEKLFF	TGTGCCAGCAACAACCCAGGTTCAACTAATGAAAAACTGTTTTTT
TRBV25-1	TRBJ1-1	-	-	CASSSFAGAFF	TGTGCCAGCAGTTCATTCGCGGGAGCTTTCTTT
TRBV20-1	TRBJ2-2	-	-	CSASFGSFTGELFF	TGCAGTGCTAGTTTCGGTTCGTTCACCGGGGAGCTGTTTTTT
TRBV6-5	TRBJ1-2	-	-	CASSYSSTGSYGYTF	TGTGCCAGCAGTTACTCGTCCACAGGTTCCTATGGCTACACCTTC
TRBV2	TRBJ2-1	TRBD2	-	CASSATSGRAREQFF	TGTGCCAGCAGTGCGACTAGCGGGAGGGCCCGTGAGCAGTTCTTC
TRBV10-3	TRBJ1-2	-	-	CAISGSGVGGYTF	TGTGCCATCAGTGGATCAGGGGTTGGCGGCTACACCTTC
TRBV18	TRBJ1-1	-	-	CASSQNWSGTEAFF	TGTGCCAGCTCACAAAACTGGAGTGGCACTGAAGCTTTCTTT
TRBV5-4	TRBJ1-4	TRBD1	-	CASSRGTVNEKLFF	TGTGCCAGCAGCCGTGGGACAGTTAATGAAAAACTGTTTTTT
TRBV10-3	TRBJ1-4	-	once	CAISESVAGARTNEKLFF	TGTGCCATCAGTGAGTCGGTGGCGGGGGCACGGACAAATGAAAAACTGTTTTTT
TRBV15	TRBJ2-1	-	-	CATSSYNEQFF	TGTGCCACCAGCAGCTACAATGAGCAGTTCTTC
TRBV28	TRBJ1-2	-	-	CASSLWAENYGYTF	TGTGCCAGCAGTTTATGGGCAGAGAACTATGGCTACACCTTC
TRBV16	TRBJ1-2	-	-	CASRPDQGYGYTF	TGTGCCAGCAGGCCAGACCAAGGGTATGGCTACACCTTC
TRBV10-3	TRBJ1-1	-	-	CAISDRGRAGVEAFF	TGTGCCATCAGTGATCGGGGCAGGGCAGGGGTTGAAGCTTTCTTT
TRBV6-6	TRBJ2-7	-	-	CASSSSRLISYEQYF	TGTGCCAGCAGCTCCTCAAGGCTTATCTCCTACGAGCAGTACTTC
TRBV18	TRBJ2-3	-	-	CASSARCPQPECCTDTQYF	TGTGCCAGCTCAGCCCGGTGCCCACAACCTGAATGTTGCACAGATACGCAGTATTTT
TRBV29-1	TRBJ2-5	TRBD1	-	CSVGQGETQYF	TGCAGCGTCGGACAGGGGGAGACCCAGTACTTC
TRBV5-8	TRBJ1-4	-	-	CASSKGQSTNEKLFF	TGTGCCAGCAGCAAAGGGCAGTCAACTAATGAAAAACTGTTTTTT
TRBV24-1	TRBJ1-2	TRBD1	-	CATSDPGTGIGYTF	TGTGCCACCAGTGACCCCGGGACAGGGATTGGCTACACCTTC
TRBV4-1	TRBJ1-5	-	-	CASSHGMAARDQPQHF	TGCGCCAGCAGCCACGGCATGGCAGCAAGAGATCAGCCCCAGCATTTT
TRBV25-1	TRBJ2-5	-	-	CASSEEGGASETQYF	TGTGCCAGCAGTGAGGAGGGGGGCGCATCGGAGACCCAGTACTTC
TRBV7-2	TRBJ2-1	-	-	CASSLRRALEQFF	TGTGCCAGCAGCTTACGTAGGGCCCTCGAGCAGTTCTTC
TRBV7-3	TRBJ2-1	-	once	CASSQVQNPSYNEQFF	TGTGCCAGCAGCCAGGTCCAGAATCCATCCTACAATGAGCAGTTCTTC
TRBV23-1	TRBJ2-3	-	-	CASSQKWADTQYF	TGCGCCAGCAGTCAAAAATGGGCAGATACGCAGTATTTT
TRBV5-4	TRBJ1-5	-	-	CASSLDISSNQPQHF	TGTGCCAGCAGCCTCGACATATCTAGCAATCAGCCCCAGCATTTT
TRBV19	TRBJ2-7	-	-	CASSITRNYEQYF	TGTGCCAGTAGTATAACTCGAAACTACGAGCAGTACTTC
TRBV29-1	TRBJ1-3	-	-	CSVAGLGNTIYF	TGCAGCGTTGCCGGCCTTGGAAACACCATATATTTT